A single sample gave rise to the 28 T cell receptor beta chains below, sequenced in a study of cytomegalovirus exposure and HLA in healthy donors. 13 Jbeta primers and 60 Vbeta primers were used for the PCR. This table comes from immunoSEQ multiplex PCR, and its TCRdb copy is limited to in-frame clones, with some not included. This sample yields about 130,000 clones, of which roughly 80% are seen a single time; over 1% belongs to the top ten. Sequenced input: PBMCs. The receptors were sampled from a boy aged 5-17 years in good health and CMV-seronegative.

The V and J genes are TRBV30 and TRBJ2-1; 7 positions match TRBD2. The germline V gene encodes CDR1 GTSNPN and CDR2 SVGIG (reference sequence). The CDR3 contains 13 residues. The junction had 6 bases not matched to a gene; V was cut back by 1 base and J by 9 bases. CDR3 DNA: TGTGCCTGGAGTGGAACTAGCGTAACTGAGCAGTTCTTC. It yields the protein CAWSGTSVTEQFF.

The CDR3 loop is CASSPAGPLSYEQYF. For the CDR3, the DNA is TGTGCCAGCAGTCCCGCAGGGCCCCTATCCTACGAGCAGTACTTC. The chain recombines TRBV2 with TRBJ2-7; perhaps TRBD1 as D (5 bases). The CDR3 runs to 15 residues. V was cut by 5 bases and J by 1 base, with 15 bases left in between. Germline-derived CDR1 and CDR2 are SNHLY and FYNNEI.

The chain recombines TRBV6-5 with TRBJ2-7, with 8 bases that match TRBD1. J lost 3 bases, V lost 6 bases, and 7 bases had no gene match. This CDR3 comprises 14 residues. Germline V gene lookup returns CDR1 MNHEY and CDR2 SVGAGI. The chain's CDR3 is CASRGTGQGYEQYF. As DNA, the CDR3 is TGTGCCAGCAGGGGTACAGGACAGGGCTACGAGCAGTACTTC.

The chain is built from TRBV6-1 and TRBJ1-3; TRBD1 is a possible D gene (6 bases). V was trimmed by 6 bases and J by 5 bases, leaving 14 bases between them. The CDR3 contains 14 residues. Germline CDR1 is MNHNS and CDR2 is SASEGT. Here the CDR3 DNA reads TGTGCCAGCAGAGTACAGGGCTTCCGAAACACCATATATTTT. It specifies CASRVQGFRNTIYF.

The chain has TRBV5-5 and TRBJ2-7; D not resolved. Trimming took off 0 bases at V and 3 bases at J, with 7 bases between the two ends. Per germline, CDR1 SGHKS and CDR2 YYEKEE (reference sequence). The CDR3 is made up of 13 amino acids. The CDR3 DNA follows: TGTGCCAGCAGCTTGGACCGGTACTACGAGCAGTACTTC. This codes for CASSLDRYYEQYF.

The rearrangement links TRBV6-1 to TRBJ2-5; 10 nucleotides line up with TRBD2. Trimming at V came to 6 bases and at J to 4 bases, leaving 2 bases not matched to a gene. In germline, CDR1 is MNHNS, CDR2 SASEGT. The CDR3 contains 13 residues. CDR3 loop: CASRRLAGETQYF. In DNA, the CDR3 is TGTGCCAGCAGACGACTAGCGGGAGAGACCCAGTACTTC.

The chain links TRBV10-3 to TRBJ1-5; 12 nucleotides align to TRBD1. CDR3 length: 16 residues. The V and J ends lost 2 bases and 4 bases, in that order; junction bases with no gene match: 3. CDR1 and CDR2 (germline): ENHRY, SYGVKD. CDR3 sequence reads: CAISEKGQGANQPQHF. The CDR3, as DNA: TGTGCCATCAGTGAGAAGGGACAGGGGGCTAATCAGCCCCAGCATTTT.

In its sample, this clone was seen once. The J gene is TRBJ2-7, the V gene TRBV7-6, with D possibly matching TRBD1 (5 bases). Germline V CDR1 and CDR2: SGHVS, FNYEAQ. The CDR3 has 14 amino acids. Trimming took off 5 bases at V and 0 bases at J, with 11 bases between the two ends. Here the CDR3 DNA reads TGTGCCAGCAGCCCTCTGGGGCGCTCCTACGAGCAGTACTTC. Its translation: CASSPLGRSYEQYF.

This clone turned up a few times. This sequence joins TRBV27 and TRBJ1-4; D is undetermined. Germline assignment: CDR1 MNHEY and CDR2 SMNVEV (reference sequence). The length of the CDR3 is 14 residues. V lost 8 bases to trimming and J lost 7 bases, with 17 bases between them. CDR3 in amino acids: CASGPVGVGEKLFF. CDR3 in DNA: TGTGCCAGCGGGCCGGTGGGCGTGGGTGAAAAACTGTTTTTT.

The CDR3 sequence is CASSEEGSGSYTGELFF. CDR3 nucleotides: TGTGCCAGCAGTGAAGAAGGTAGCGGGAGCTACACCGGGGAGCTGTTTTTT. This chain uses TRBV6-1 with TRBJ2-2; 9 nucleotides align to TRBD2. Germline values: CDR1 MNHNS, CDR2 SASEGT. J lost 3 bases, V lost 1 base, and 6 bases had no gene match. This CDR3 spans 17 amino acids.

The chain carries TRBV4-1 and TRBJ2-4, with 7 bases identical to TRBD2. The germline V gene has CDR1 MGHRA and CDR2 YSYEKL. The CDR3 is 18 residues long. The J segment lost 8 bases and the V segment lost 5 bases, leaving 21 bases of the junction unmatched. The CDR3 DNA sequence: TGCGCCAGCAGCGAAGGCTCGATAGTAGCGGGCCCGGGGGACATTCAGTACTTC. It translates to CASSEGSIVAGPGDIQYF.

This clone was seen once. The chain is built from TRBV30 and TRBJ2-4; D may be TRBD2 (6 bases). The CDR3 loop spans 14 amino acids. Per germline, CDR1 GTSNPN and CDR2 SVGIG (reference sequence). V was clipped by 2 bases and J by 11 bases, with 19 bases between them. For the CDR3, the DNA is TGTGCCTGGAGTAAGCTAGCGCCCAAGGGCGTTCAGTACTTC. Residues: CAWSKLAPKGVQYF.

This sequence joins TRBV12-5 and TRBJ1-1; D remains ambiguous. The V gene lost 3 bases and the J gene lost 5 bases, with 10 bases spanning the gap. This CDR3 comprises 13 residues. Germline V gene data show CDR1 as LGHNT and CDR2 as FRNRAP. The CDR3 protein is CASGFEGITEAFF. The CDR3, as DNA: TGTGCTAGTGGTTTTGAGGGTATTACTGAAGCTTTCTTT.

The rearrangement links TRBV5-6 to TRBJ1-4; no reliable D call. Looked up from germline, CDR1 is SGHDT and CDR2 is YYEEEE. Trimming took off 4 bases at V and 5 bases at J, with 15 bases between the two ends. The CDR3 contains 15 residues. The CDR3 nucleotides are TGTGCCAGCAGCAGGTCCACCGACGGGAATGAAAAACTGTTTTTT. It is translated as CASSRSTDGNEKLFF.

The chain employs TRBV2 and TRBJ2-3, with TRBD1 matching 9 bases. From germline, CDR1 is SNHLY and CDR2 FYNNEI. The CDR3 totals 13 residues. V shed 11 bases and J 5 bases; nucleotides not matched to a gene: 8. For the CDR3, the DNA is TGTGCCGGAGGGACAGGGCAGGAAGATACGCAGTATTTT. Its translation is CAGGTGQEDTQYF.

This chain links TRBV5-6 with TRBJ2-7, with 9 positions matching TRBD2. This CDR3 is built from 15 residues. The V and J ends lost 4 bases and 3 bases, in that order; junction bases with no gene match: 8. Germline assignment: CDR1 SGHDT and CDR2 YYEEEE. The CDR3 loop is CASSGGGGRDYEQYF. The CDR3 DNA is TGTGCCAGCAGCGGCGGCGGCGGGAGGGACTACGAGCAGTACTTC.

The chain combines TRBV7-6 with TRBJ2-1, with 11 bases aligning to TRBD2. Per the germline V gene, CDR1 is SGHVS and CDR2 is FNYEAQ. V lost 1 base, J lost 9 bases, and 5 bases stayed unmatched. The CDR3 runs to 15 residues. CDR3 coding DNA: TGTGCCAGCAGCTTAGTCCTAGCGGGAGGTTCTGAGCAGTTCTTC. Translated: CASSLVLAGGSEQFF.

This chain connects TRBV11-3 to TRBJ2-7; a possible D gene is TRBD1 (6 bases). Deletions cut 4 bases from V and 6 bases from J, with 22 bases between. In germline, CDR1 is SGHNT, CDR2 YENEEA. There are 16 residues in the CDR3. CDR3: CASSSAFQGLSGEQYF. CDR3 sequence (DNA): TGTGCCAGCAGCTCCGCTTTCCAGGGGCTCAGCGGCGAGCAGTACTTC. Filled out from reference TRBV11-3 and TRBJ2-7, the complete variable domain reads EAGVVQSPRYKIIEKKQPVAFWCNPISGHNTLYWYLQNLGQGPELLIRYENEEAVDDSQLPKDRFSAERLKGVDSTLKIQPAELGDSAVYLCASSSAFQGLSGEQYFGPGTRLTVT.

The V call is TRBV5-1, the J call TRBJ2-5; 9 nucleotides align to TRBD1. V dropped 5 bases and J dropped 5; count of bases not matched to a gene: 10. The CDR3 runs 15 residues. Germline loops: CDR1 SGHRS, CDR2 YFSETQ. The CDR3 reads CASRKETGGVETQYF. CDR3 in DNA: TGCGCCAGCAGGAAAGAAACAGGGGGCGTGGAGACCCAGTACTTC.

This chain joins TRBV7-9 and TRBJ1-1, with 7 nucleotides matching TRBD1. The V gene's germline CDR1 is SEHNR and CDR2 FQNEAQ (reference sequence). Unmatched junction bases numbered 12, after V lost 1 base and J lost 10 bases. The length of the CDR3 is 15 residues. The CDR3 sequence: CASSLEIGQETLAFF. CDR3 in DNA: TGTGCCAGCAGCTTAGAGATCGGACAGGAGACTTTAGCTTTCTTT.

CDR3 coding DNA: TGTGCCAGCAGCCCCGGGACAGGATTAGAGACCCAGTACTTC. Translating it yields CASSPGTGLETQYF. J is TRBJ2-5 and V is TRBV5-8; 8 positions agree with TRBD1. Germline V gene sequence: CDR1 SGHTS, CDR2 YDEGEE. J lost 4 bases, V lost 4 bases, and 6 bases had no gene match. The CDR3 extends over 14 amino acids. The complete variable domain, with remaining parts taken from reference TRBV5-8 and TRBJ2-5, reads EAGVTQSPTHLIKTRGQQATLRCSPISGHTSVYWYQQALGLGLQFLLWYDEGEERNRGNFPPRFSGRQFPNYSSELNVNALELEDSALYLCASSPGTGLETQYFGPGTRLLVL.

The chain joins TRBV5-4 to TRBJ1-2; D is unclear. V was trimmed by 0 bases and J by 6 bases, leaving 6 bases between them. The CDR3 sequence is 12 residues long. Germline CDR1 reads SGHNT; CDR2 reads YYREEE (reference sequence). The CDR3 loop is CASSLGGNGYTF. CDR3 nucleotide sequence: TGTGCCAGCAGCTTGGGAGGGAATGGCTACACCTTC.

The chain has TRBV5-1 and TRBJ1-2, with 11 bases identical to TRBD1. CDR3 length equals 14 residues. The V gene end was trimmed by 1 base and the J gene end by 7 bases; junction bases not matched to a gene: 3. CDR1 is SGHRS, CDR2 YFSETQ, per germline. CDR3 amino acids: CASSLRTGGGGYTF. The DNA for the CDR3 is TGCGCCAGCAGCTTGAGGACAGGGGGCGGTGGCTACACCTTC. Variable domain in full (rest from reference TRBV5-1 and TRBJ1-2): KAGVTQTPRYLIKTRGQQVTLSCSPISGHRSVSWYQQTPGQGLQFLFEYFSETQRNKGNFPGRFSGRQFSNSRSEMNVSTLELGDSALYLCASSLRTGGGGYTFGSGTRLTVV.

The rearrangement joins TRBV9 to TRBJ2-1, with 9 bases that match TRBD1. Trimming cost V 2 bases and J 7 bases; bases outside gene matches: 7. CDR1 and CDR2 from the germline V gene are SGDLS and YYNGEE. This CDR3 has 15 amino acids. The CDR3 nucleotides are TGTGCCAGCAGCGTCAGGACAGGGGTTTCAAATGAGCAGTTCTTC. Encoded protein: CASSVRTGVSNEQFF.

The chain has TRBV29-1 and TRBJ1-1; 7 bases are shared with TRBD1. This CDR3 contains 13 residues. Germline trimming cut 0 bases from V and 4 bases from J; bases unmatched to any gene: 2. CDR1 is SQVTM, CDR2 ANQGSEA, per germline. CDR3 DNA: TGCAGCGTTGAAGATCAGGGGGTCACTGAAGCTTTCTTT. It is translated as CSVEDQGVTEAFF.

This clone was recorded a few times. This sequence joins TRBV5-1 and TRBJ1-3, with a possible D match to TRBD1 (5 bases). V was cut by 2 bases and J by 0 bases, with 9 bases left in between. Germline values: CDR1 SGHRS, CDR2 YFSETQ. The CDR3 runs to 15 residues. The CDR3 protein is CASSLPQDSGNTIYF. CDR3 DNA sequence: TGCGCCAGCAGCTTACCACAGGACTCTGGAAACACCATATATTTT.

The rearrangement uses TRBV30 and TRBJ2-4; 8 bases agree with TRBD1. CDR3 size: 13 residues. Trimming at V came to 1 base and at J to 6 bases, leaving 2 bases not matched to a gene. The germline CDR1 and CDR2 sequences are GTSNPN and SVGIG (reference sequence). The CDR3 loop is CAWSGTGTNIQYF. The CDR3 DNA sequence: TGTGCCTGGAGTGGGACAGGGACAAACATTCAGTACTTC.

This chain connects TRBV11-2 to TRBJ2-7, with D possibly matching TRBD1 (5 bases). V lost 6 bases and J lost 3, with 15 bases in between. The CDR3 extends over 14 amino acids. From germline, CDR1 is SGHAT and CDR2 FQNNGV. For the CDR3, the DNA is TGTGCCAGCAGAGGACCAGGGATCTTCTACGAGCAGTACTTC. It specifies CASRGPGIFYEQYF.